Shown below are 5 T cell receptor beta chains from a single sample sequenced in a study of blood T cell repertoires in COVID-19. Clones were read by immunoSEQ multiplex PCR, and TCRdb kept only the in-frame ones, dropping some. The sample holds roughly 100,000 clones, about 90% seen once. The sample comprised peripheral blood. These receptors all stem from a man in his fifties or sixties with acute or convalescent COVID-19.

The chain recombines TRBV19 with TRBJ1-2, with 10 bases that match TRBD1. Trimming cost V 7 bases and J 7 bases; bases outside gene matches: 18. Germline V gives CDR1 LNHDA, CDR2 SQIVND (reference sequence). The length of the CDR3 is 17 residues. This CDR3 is CASTDPGQGSRRGGYTF. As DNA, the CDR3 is TGTGCCAGTACGGATCCGGGACAGGGGTCCCGCCGAGGTGGCTACACCTTC.

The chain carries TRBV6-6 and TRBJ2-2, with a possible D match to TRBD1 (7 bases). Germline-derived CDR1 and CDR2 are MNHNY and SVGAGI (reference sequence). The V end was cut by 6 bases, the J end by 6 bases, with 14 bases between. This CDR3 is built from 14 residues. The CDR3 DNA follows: TGTGCCAGCAGACCTGACAGGGACTCCGGGGAGCTGTTTTTT. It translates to CASRPDRDSGELFF.

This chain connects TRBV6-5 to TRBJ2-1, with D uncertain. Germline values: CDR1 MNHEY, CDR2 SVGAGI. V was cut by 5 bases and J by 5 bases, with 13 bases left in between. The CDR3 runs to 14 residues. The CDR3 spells CASSTPRVNNEQFF. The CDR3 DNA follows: TGTGCCAGCAGTACCCCCCGGGTGAACAATGAGCAGTTCTTC.

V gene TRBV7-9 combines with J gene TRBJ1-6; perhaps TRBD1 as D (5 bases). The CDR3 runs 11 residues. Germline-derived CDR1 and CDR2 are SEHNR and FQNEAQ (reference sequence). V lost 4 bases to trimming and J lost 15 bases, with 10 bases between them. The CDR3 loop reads CASSYGGGLHF. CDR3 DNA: TGTGCCAGCAGCTATGGCGGGGGCCTCCACTTT.

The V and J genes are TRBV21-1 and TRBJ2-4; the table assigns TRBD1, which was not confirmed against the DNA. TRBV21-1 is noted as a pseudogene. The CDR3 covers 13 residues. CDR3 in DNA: TGTGCCAGCACCCAGGGTTGCAAAAACATTCAGTACTTC. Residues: CASTQGCKNIQYF.